This entry lists 32 T cell receptor beta chains sequenced from one sample in a study of T cells in tumors after PD-1 blockade. Generated by immunoSEQ multiplex PCR, the TCRdb table keeps only in-frame clones and is missing some. Among around 25,000 clones listed, around four fifths were seen once. This specimen was PBMCs, taken after anti-PD-1 treatment. The receptor set was obtained from a human donor with basal cell carcinoma.

This clone has a handful of counts. The CDR3 region has the DNA TGTGCCAGCAAACAGGGGTCTCGTAATGAAAAACTGTTTTTT. It is translated as CASKQGSRNEKLFF. The chain links TRBV2 to TRBJ1-4; 7 nucleotides match TRBD1. J gave up 4 bases and V 7 bases, and 6 bases lay outside the gene matches. The CDR3 is 14 amino acids. The V gene's germline CDR1 is SNHLY and CDR2 FYNNEI.

This sequence joins TRBV19 and TRBJ2-5; TRBD1 agrees at 7 bases. The CDR3 extends over 14 amino acids. Germline-derived CDR1 and CDR2 are LNHDA and SQIVND (reference sequence). V shed 6 bases, J shed 4 bases, and the junction held 8 bases outside the gene matches. CDR3 sequence (DNA): TGTGCCAGTAGCGCGACAGGGATATTAGAGACCCAGTACTTC. Amino acids: CASSATGILETQYF.

This chain uses TRBV6-4 with TRBJ2-3; a weak D match, TRBD2 (6 bases). In germline, CDR1 is MRHNA, CDR2 SNTAGT. V lost 1 base, J lost 2 bases, and 19 bases lay in between. The CDR3 contains 18 residues. The CDR3 sequence is CASSDLRVVGGITDTQYF. DNA for the CDR3: TGTGCCAGCAGTGACTTACGGGTAGTTGGAGGGATCACAGATACGCAGTATTTT.

The J gene is TRBJ2-2, the V gene TRBV7-8, with D possibly called TRBD1 or TRBD2 (5 bases each). CDR3 size: 14 residues. Germline V gene lookup returns CDR1 SGHVS and CDR2 FQNEAQ. V shed 8 bases and J shed 0 bases, with 10 bases lying between them. The CDR3 is CASGTGSNTGELFF. The CDR3 DNA reads TGTGCCAGCGGGACGGGTTCGAACACCGGGGAGCTGTTTTTT.

The chain carries TRBV28 and TRBJ1-1; 7 bases fit TRBD1. Germline V CDR1 and CDR2: MDHEN, SYDVKM. Trimming took 10 bases from V and 3 from J; bases not matched to a gene: 8. The CDR3 length is 13 residues. CDR3 in DNA: TGTGCCACCCTACAGGGGCGGGACACTGAAGCTTTCTTT. This translates into CATLQGRDTEAFF.

Written as DNA, the CDR3 is TGTGCCAGCGGCCCCCGAGGACAAGAGACCCAGTACTTC. Its protein product is CASGPRGQETQYF. The chain carries TRBV7-9 and TRBJ2-5; D remains ambiguous. V lost 8 bases to trimming and J lost 2 bases, with 12 bases between them. The germline V gene has CDR1 SEHNR and CDR2 FQNEAQ (reference sequence). CDR3 length equals 13 residues.

V is TRBV3-1 (or the pseudogene TRBV3-2) and J is TRBJ1-5, with 7 bases fitting TRBD1. CDR3 length: 14 residues. CDR1 LGHDT and CDR2 YNNKEL come from the germline V gene (reference sequence). The junction had 1 base not matched to a gene; V was cut back by 4 bases and J by 1 base. The CDR3, as DNA: TGTGCCAGCAGCCGACAGGGAAGCAATCAGCCCCAGCATTTT. Its translation: CASSRQGSNQPQHF.

The rearrangement links TRBV9 to TRBJ2-4, with 7 bases aligning to TRBD2. Per the germline V gene, CDR1 is SGDLS and CDR2 is YYNGEE. The CDR3 consists of 18 residues. V was clipped by 0 bases and J by 0 bases; unmatched bases: 9. The CDR3 reads CASSVGPGEGRAKNIQYF. The CDR3 DNA reads TGTGCCAGCAGCGTAGGGCCCGGGGAGGGTCGAGCCAAAAACATTCAGTACTTC.

This clone has only one observation. V is TRBV6-5 and J is TRBJ1-1; no clear D. The CDR3 extends over 11 amino acids. Trimming left V 5 bases short and J 12 bases short, with 13 bases between. From germline, CDR1 is MNHEY and CDR2 SVGAGI. CDR3 sequence: CASSLRFSTFF. CDR3 bases: TGTGCCAGCAGTCTCCGATTTTCGACTTTCTTT.

This chain uses TRBV7-8 with TRBJ2-2; D remains unclear. Germline CDR1 and CDR2: SGHVS and FQNEAQ. V was pared by 3 bases and J by 6 bases, with 8 bases between. The CDR3 has 13 residues. The CDR3 DNA follows: TGTGCCAGCAGCTTGGTCTTAGCCGGGGAGCTGTTTTTT. Residues: CASSLVLAGELFF.

The J gene is TRBJ1-1, the V gene TRBV9; 10 nucleotides align to TRBD1. Germline V gives CDR1 SGDLS, CDR2 YYNGEE. This CDR3 contains 15 residues. V shed 3 bases, J shed 4 bases, and the junction held 6 bases outside the gene matches. The CDR3 coding sequence is TGTGCCAGCAGCGAAAGACAGGGGGCGAGCACTGAAGCTTTCTTT. The encoded protein is CASSERQGASTEAFF.

The J gene is TRBJ2-5, the V gene TRBV3-1 (or the pseudogene TRBV3-2), with D possibly TRBD1 on 6 matching bases. Trimming left V 0 bases short and J 5 bases short, with 16 bases between. This CDR3 contains 16 residues. Per the germline V gene, CDR1 is LGHDT and CDR2 is YNNKEL (reference sequence). CDR3 amino acids: CASSQDLTGRRETQYF. CDR3 in DNA: TGTGCCAGCAGCCAAGATTTGACAGGCCGTAGGGAGACCCAGTACTTC.

The chain uses TRBV30 and TRBJ1-2; possible D gene TRBD1, 6 bases. Per germline, CDR1 GTSNPN and CDR2 SVGIG (reference sequence). The CDR3 is made up of 13 amino acids. Trimming took 8 bases from V and 4 from J, leaving 17 bases between them. DNA of the CDR3: TGTGCCGCCAACCGACAGGATAGCTATGGCTACACCTTC. It yields the protein CAANRQDSYGYTF.

The rearrangement links TRBV29-1 to TRBJ2-7; no clear D. Germline CDR1 is SQVTM and CDR2 is ANQGSEA. This CDR3 contains 15 residues. The V gene lost 4 bases and the J gene lost 1 base, with 17 bases spanning the gap. CDR3 bases: TGCAGCGTTGGGTTGCCCAGAACCGTTTCCTACGAGCAGTACTTC. Translation gives CSVGLPRTVSYEQYF.

This rearrangement joins TRBV15 to TRBJ2-2; no clear D. V was cut by 1 base and J by 1 base, with 7 bases left in between. Germline-derived CDR1 and CDR2 are LNHNV and YYDKDF (reference sequence). The length of the CDR3 is 15 residues. The CDR3 sequence: CATSRGNKNTGELFF. The DNA for the CDR3 is TGTGCCACCAGCAGAGGAAATAAGAACACCGGGGAGCTGTTTTTT.

The chain has TRBV10-1 and TRBJ2-3, with D perhaps given as TRBD1 or TRBD2 (6 bases each). The CDR3 is 16 amino acids. V lost 4 bases and J lost 3, with 17 bases in between. CDR1 is WNHNN and CDR2 is SYGVQD in the germline V gene (reference sequence). The CDR3: CASSAVGGGSTDTQYF. The CDR3 coding sequence is TGCGCCAGCAGTGCCGTCGGGGGCGGTTCGACAGATACGCAGTATTTT.

This chain links TRBV5-4 with TRBJ2-2; D is ambiguous. CDR1 is SGHNT, CDR2 YYREEE, per germline (reference sequence). The CDR3 totals 17 residues. The germline V and J ends were trimmed by 3 bases and 3 bases, with 18 bases remaining between them. CDR3 sequence (DNA): TGTGCCAGCAGCTGGAACCTGAAGGCGATCGACACCGGGGAGCTGTTTTTT. Translated, it gives CASSWNLKAIDTGELFF.

This chain connects TRBV3-1 (or the pseudogene TRBV3-2) to TRBJ1-3; 12 nucleotides align to TRBD1. The CDR3 covers 19 residues. Germline V lookup: CDR1 LGHDT, CDR2 YNNKEL (reference sequence). J gave up 0 bases and V 5 bases, and 11 bases lay outside the gene matches. The CDR3 loop is CASSAYWGQGAHSGNTIYF. The CDR3 DNA is TGTGCCAGCAGCGCCTACTGGGGACAGGGGGCTCACTCTGGAAACACCATATATTTT.

The chain joins TRBV18 to TRBJ1-4; a weak D match, TRBD1 (5 bases). Germline lookup yields CDR1 KGHSH and CDR2 LQKENI. Between the trimmed V and J ends, which lost 6 bases and 4 bases, there was a span of 9 bases. CDR3 length: 13 amino acids. CDR3 sequence (DNA): TGTGCCAGCTCGGCAGGGCTTAATGAAAAACTGTTTTTT. It codes for CASSAGLNEKLFF.

V and J are TRBV7-9 and TRBJ2-5; a weak D match, TRBD1 (6 bases). Trimming pared 5 bases from V and 4 bases from J, leaving 20 bases between. The CDR3 has 16 amino acids. In germline, CDR1 is SEHNR, CDR2 FQNEAQ (reference sequence). The CDR3 DNA reads as TGTGCCAGCAGCCTACAACAGGGTGCTATGAGAGAGACCCAGTACTTC. This encodes CASSLQQGAMRETQYF.

The V call is TRBV5-1, the J call TRBJ2-1; D is unresolved. The CDR3 is 15 residues long. Germline assignment: CDR1 SGHRS and CDR2 YFSETQ. The ends were cut back, 4 bases at V and 0 bases at J, with 11 bases in the middle. Here the CDR3 reads CASSLTGSSYNEQFF. The DNA for the CDR3 is TGCGCCAGCAGCCTGACGGGCTCCTCCTACAATGAGCAGTTCTTC.

The chain recombines TRBV30 with TRBJ1-1, with a weak D call TRBD1 (6 bases). CDR3 length equals 15 residues. Germline V CDR1 and CDR2: GTSNPN, SVGIG (reference sequence). Trimming left V 0 bases short and J 1 base short, with 12 bases between. The CDR3 nucleotides read TGTGCCTGGAGTGTACTTACAGGGCGGAACACTGAAGCTTTCTTT. Its protein product is CAWSVLTGRNTEAFF.

For the CDR3, the DNA is TGTGCCACCTTAAATGCGGGCTACGAGCAGTACTTC. Translated, it gives CATLNAGYEQYF. This chain joins TRBV27 and TRBJ2-7, with D possibly TRBD2 on 5 matching bases. V lost 10 bases, J lost 3 bases, and 13 bases lay in between. Germline-derived CDR1 and CDR2 are MNHEY and SMNVEV (reference sequence). This CDR3 is built from 12 residues.

The J gene is TRBJ2-2, the V gene TRBV19; a weak D match, TRBD2 (7 bases). The CDR3 spans 16 residues. Germline V gene data show CDR1 as LNHDA and CDR2 as SQIVND (reference sequence). V gave up 9 bases and J gave up 2 bases, with 19 bases separating them. The CDR3 bases are TGTGCCAGCAATTTTGGTCGGGGGGCCAACACCGGGGAGCTGTTTTTT. Translation: CASNFGRGANTGELFF. The full variable domain, in which reference TRBV19 and TRBJ2-2 provide the parts outside the CDR3, is DGGITQSPKYLFRKEGQNVTLSCEQNLNHDAMYWYRQDPGQGLRLIYYSQIVNDFQKGDIAEGYSVSREKKESFPLTVTSAQKNPTAFYLCASNFGRGANTGELFFGEGSRLTVL.

V and J are TRBV15 and TRBJ2-3; 12 nucleotides line up with TRBD2. The CDR3 contains 18 residues. V trimming: 0 bases; J trimming: 4 bases; junction bases outside the gene matches: 8. CDR1 is LNHNV, CDR2 YYDKDF, per germline (reference sequence). The CDR3 sequence: CATSRDSLTSGGADTQYF. In DNA form, the CDR3 reads TGTGCCACCAGCAGAGATTCCTTGACTAGCGGGGGCGCAGATACGCAGTATTTT.

V gene TRBV18 combines with J gene TRBJ2-7; 9 nucleotides agree with TRBD1. CDR1 and CDR2 (germline): KGHSH, LQKENI. The CDR3 loop spans 14 amino acids. V shed 6 bases and J 3 bases; nucleotides not matched to a gene: 6. CDR3 loop: CASSEGTGHYEQYF. As DNA, the CDR3 is TGTGCCAGCTCCGAAGGGACAGGGCACTACGAGCAGTACTTC.

The chain couples TRBV29-1 to TRBJ1-1; 10 nucleotides match TRBD1. The trim removed 6 bases at V and 1 base at J, leaving 14 bases unmatched. This CDR3 comprises 17 residues. Per the germline V gene, CDR1 is SQVTM and CDR2 is ANQGSEA. The CDR3 bases are TGCAGCGTCCACGAGAGGGGACAGGGGTTCAGGAACACTGAAGCTTTCTTT. This sequence encodes CSVHERGQGFRNTEAFF. Variable domain in full (rest from reference TRBV29-1 and TRBJ1-1): SAVISQKPSRDICQRGTSLTIQCQVDSQVTMMFWYRQQPGQSLTLIATANQGSEATYESGFVIDKFPISRPNLTFSTLTVSNMSPEDSSIYLCSVHERGQGFRNTEAFFGQGTRLTVV.

In regard to this clone: One end of the junction fails to match germline, which may point to a read error. The chain links TRBV6-6 to TRBJ2-7; D possibly corresponds to TRBD2 (5 bases). Per the germline V gene, CDR1 is MNHNY and CDR2 is SVGAGI (reference sequence). The CDR3 has 14 amino acids. CDR3 bases: TGTGCCAGCACCCCAACTAGAACCTCCCACGAGCAGTACTTC. Its protein product is CASTPTRTSHEQYF.

CDR3 loop: CASTPDRGIFGYTF. The CDR3 DNA sequence: TGTGCCAGTACTCCGGACAGGGGGATCTTTGGCTACACCTTC. This chain connects TRBV19 to TRBJ1-2; TRBD1 matches 10 bases. V lost 7 bases and J lost 7; bases outside the gene matches: 9. This CDR3 is 14 amino acids long. Germline assignment: CDR1 LNHDA and CDR2 SQIVND (reference sequence). Combining the CDR3 with reference TRBV19 and TRBJ1-2 gives the whole variable domain DGGITQSPKYLFRKEGQNVTLSCEQNLNHDAMYWYRQDPGQGLRLIYYSQIVNDFQKGDIAEGYSVSREKKESFPLTVTSAQKNPTAFYLCASTPDRGIFGYTFGSGTRLTVV.

The chain employs TRBV6-6 and TRBJ2-1; 10 bases align to TRBD2. Per germline, CDR1 MNHNY and CDR2 SVGAGI (reference sequence). After removal of 2 bases from V and 9 bases from J, the junction contained 7 bases not matched to a gene. This CDR3 has 15 amino acids. The CDR3 coding sequence is TGTGCCAGCAGTTACGGGCTAGCGGGGGTTAGTGAGCAGTTCTTC. The encoded protein is CASSYGLAGVSEQFF.

CDR3 region: CASSEAGRGLAGGYTF. The CDR3 coding sequence is TGTGCCAGCAGTGAAGCCGGCAGGGGGCTGGCTGGTGGCTACACCTTC. J is TRBJ1-2 and V is TRBV6-1, with 8 bases that match TRBD1. The germline V gene encodes CDR1 MNHNS and CDR2 SASEGT. This CDR3 is 16 amino acids long. The ends lost 0 bases at V and 7 bases at J; junction bases unmatched: 10.

V gene TRBV20-1 combines with J gene TRBJ2-1; no clear D gene. The CDR3 runs to 19 residues. V lost 3 bases and J lost 7, with 31 bases in between. Germline assignment: CDR1 DFQATT and CDR2 SNEGSKA (reference sequence). This CDR3 is CSASRWAWNYEAEVNEQFF. In nucleotides, the CDR3 is TGCAGTGCTAGTAGATGGGCTTGGAACTACGAGGCCGAGGTGAATGAGCAGTTCTTC.